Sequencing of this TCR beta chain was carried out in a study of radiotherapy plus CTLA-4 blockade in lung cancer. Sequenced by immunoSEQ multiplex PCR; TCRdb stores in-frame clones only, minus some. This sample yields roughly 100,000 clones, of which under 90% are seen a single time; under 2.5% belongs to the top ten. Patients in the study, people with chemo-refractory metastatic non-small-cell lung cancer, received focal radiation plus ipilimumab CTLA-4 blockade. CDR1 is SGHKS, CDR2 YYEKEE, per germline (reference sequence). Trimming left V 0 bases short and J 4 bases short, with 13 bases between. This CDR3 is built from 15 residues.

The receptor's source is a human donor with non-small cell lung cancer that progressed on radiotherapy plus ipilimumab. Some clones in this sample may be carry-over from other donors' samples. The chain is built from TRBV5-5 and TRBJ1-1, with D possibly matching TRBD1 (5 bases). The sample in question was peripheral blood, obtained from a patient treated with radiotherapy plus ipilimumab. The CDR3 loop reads CASSLVWQGATEAFF. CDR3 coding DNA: TGTGCCAGCAGCTTGGTTTGGCAGGGAGCCACTGAAGCTTTCTTT.